These 31 T cell receptor beta chains originate from one sample sequenced in a study of blood T cell repertoires in COVID-19. Generated by immunoSEQ multiplex PCR, the TCRdb table keeps only in-frame clones and is missing some. The sample lists some 300,000 clones; around 87% were seen once. The sample consisted of peripheral blood. These receptors all stem from a man in his 70s with acute or convalescent COVID-19.

This chain connects TRBV28 to TRBJ1-4; TRBD1 agrees at 8 bases. Germline V gives CDR1 MDHEN, CDR2 SYDVKM. This CDR3 is 17 amino acids long. Losses at the gene ends were 7 bases for V and 4 bases for J; bases not matched to a gene: 14. The CDR3 loop reads CASTLTGRGLVNEKLFF. The CDR3 region has the DNA TGTGCCAGCACCCTTACGGGCAGGGGGCTCGTTAATGAAAAACTGTTTTTT.

The chain joins TRBV4-2 to TRBJ2-1, with 7 bases identical to TRBD1. The CDR3 sequence is 17 residues long. V gave up 1 base and J gave up 6 bases; unmatched junction bases: 12. CDR1 is LGHNA, CDR2 YNFKEQ, per germline. The CDR3 DNA reads TGTGCCAGCAGCCAAGTATTCGAAACAGGGGCGGGCAATGAGCAGTTCTTC. Amino acids: CASSQVFETGAGNEQFF.

The rearrangement joins TRBV30 to TRBJ2-7; D is possibly TRBD2 (6 bases). Per the germline V gene, CDR1 is GTSNPN and CDR2 is SVGIG (reference sequence). CDR3 length equals 13 residues. Trimming stripped 5 bases from V and 0 bases from J, with 11 bases between. CDR3 region: CAWRDGSSYEQYF. DNA of the CDR3: TGTGCCTGGCGGGACGGGAGCTCCTACGAGCAGTACTTC.

The J gene is TRBJ2-3, the V gene TRBV28; D is undetermined. In germline, CDR1 is MDHEN, CDR2 SYDVKM. The CDR3 is 15 residues long. V dropped 4 bases and J dropped 1 base, with 12 bases sitting between them. CDR3 in amino acids: CASSSLGEGTDTQYF. CDR3 nucleotide sequence: TGTGCCAGCAGTTCCCTCGGAGAGGGCACAGATACGCAGTATTTT.

The chain joins TRBV28 to TRBJ2-7; 8 nucleotides match TRBD1. Germline CDR1 is MDHEN and CDR2 is SYDVKM. The CDR3 runs to 14 residues. V dropped 3 bases and J dropped 2; count of bases not matched to a gene: 3. The CDR3 protein is CASSFVTGAYEQYF. DNA of the CDR3: TGTGCCAGCAGTTTTGTGACAGGGGCCTACGAGCAGTACTTC.

The V gene is TRBV11-2, the J gene TRBJ2-1, with TRBD1 as a possible D gene (5 bases). V lost 1 base and J 4 bases, leaving 11 bases between the germline ends. The CDR3 length is 15 residues. In germline, CDR1 is SGHAT, CDR2 FQNNGV. The CDR3 DNA sequence: TGTGCCAGCAGCTTAGTTGGGGCAGGATACAATGAGCAGTTCTTC. Translated: CASSLVGAGYNEQFF.

J is TRBJ2-1 and V is TRBV7-2, with TRBD2 matching over 10 bases. Germline assignment: CDR1 SGHTA and CDR2 FQGNSA. The CDR3 spans 13 residues. Trimming removed 1 base from V and 9 bases from J; junction bases left unmatched: 0. CDR3 coding DNA: TGTGCCAGCAGCTTAGGACTAGCGGGTGAGCAGTTCTTC. This gives the protein CASSLGLAGEQFF.

The chain couples TRBV6-1 to TRBJ2-1; 10 bases agree with TRBD2. CDR1 is MNHNS and CDR2 is SASEGT in the germline V gene. Germline trimming cut 4 bases from V and 0 bases from J; bases unmatched to any gene: 3. CDR3 length: 16 amino acids. CDR3 in amino acids: CASSALAGSSYNEQFF. The CDR3 DNA reads as TGTGCCAGCAGTGCACTAGCGGGAAGCTCCTACAATGAGCAGTTCTTC.

In DNA, the CDR3 is TGTGCCAGCAGCCAAGTGGGACAGGGAACTTACGAGCAGTACTTC. The encoded protein is CASSQVGQGTYEQYF. The rearrangement links TRBV3-1 (or the pseudogene TRBV3-2) to TRBJ2-7; 9 nucleotides line up with TRBD1. Germline CDR1 and CDR2: LGHDT and YNNKEL (reference sequence). CDR3 length equals 15 residues. After removal of 1 base from V and 4 bases from J, the junction contained 5 bases not matched to a gene.

In regard to this clone: This sample includes further DNA sequences coding for the same CDR3. The chain carries TRBV4-1 and TRBJ1-3; D not resolved. The CDR3 runs to 16 residues. The germline V gene has CDR1 MGHRA and CDR2 YSYEKL. V gave up 2 bases and J gave up 0 bases, with 11 bases separating them. The DNA of the CDR3 is TGCGCCAGCAGCCAATCGCCGAGTATCTCTGGAAACACCATATATTTT. This gives the protein CASSQSPSISGNTIYF.

The V gene is TRBV5-8, the J gene TRBJ2-7; 12 nucleotides line up with TRBD1. This CDR3 region has 14 residues. J was trimmed by 6 bases and V by 2 bases; bases with no gene match: 3. CDR1 and CDR2 from the germline V gene are SGHTS and YDEGEE. CDR3 residues: CASSFRDRGREQYF. CDR3 nucleotide sequence: TGTGCCAGCAGCTTCAGGGACAGGGGGCGCGAGCAGTACTTC.

The J gene is TRBJ2-7, the V gene TRBV6-5, with 8 bases identical to TRBD2. J gave up 4 bases and V 6 bases, and 8 bases lay outside the gene matches. The germline V gene has CDR1 MNHEY and CDR2 SVGAGI. The CDR3 is 14 amino acids. The CDR3 nucleotides are TGTGCCAGCAGCCCCGGGACTAGTTTTTACGAGCAGTACTTC. Translating gives CASSPGTSFYEQYF.

This clone was observed once. V and J are TRBV5-5 and TRBJ1-4; D ambiguous. Germline CDR1 reads SGHKS; CDR2 reads YYEKEE (reference sequence). The CDR3 has 12 residues. Deletions cut 2 bases from V and 7 bases from J, with 6 bases between. CDR3: CASSFSGEKLFF. In nucleotides, the CDR3 is TGTGCCAGCAGCTTTTCCGGTGAAAAACTGTTTTTT.

The chain carries TRBV7-2 and TRBJ2-5; 8 bases fit TRBD2. Germline assignment: CDR1 SGHTA and CDR2 FQGNSA. J was trimmed by 1 base and V by 9 bases; bases with no gene match: 10. The CDR3 length is 15 residues. The CDR3, as DNA: TGTGCCAGTCACACGGGACTAGGCCCCCAAGAGACCCAGTACTTC. Translation gives CASHTGLGPQETQYF.

V is TRBV11-2 and J is TRBJ2-2; unclear D gene. CDR1 and CDR2 from the germline V gene are SGHAT and FQNNGV. The germline V and J ends were trimmed by 5 bases and 3 bases, with 16 bases remaining between them. The CDR3 runs to 16 residues. CDR3 nucleotide sequence: TGTGCCAGCAGCCTCCGGCTGGAGAAGGACACCGGGGAGCTGTTTTTT. It encodes CASSLRLEKDTGELFF.

The V gene is TRBV4-3, the J gene TRBJ2-2, with 11 bases lining up with TRBD2. The J segment lost 5 bases and the V segment lost 1 base, leaving 12 bases of the junction unmatched. CDR3 size: 19 residues. In germline, CDR1 is LGHNA, CDR2 YSLEER. CDR3 sequence reads: CASSQARPSGRLPTGELFF. For the CDR3, the DNA is TGCGCCAGCAGCCAAGCTCGGCCTAGCGGGAGGCTACCAACCGGGGAGCTGTTTTTT.

This clone appeared a few times. The chain links TRBV19 to TRBJ1-6; the D gene is possibly TRBD1 (6 bases). The CDR3 spans 14 residues. CDR1 LNHDA and CDR2 SQIVND come from the germline V gene (reference sequence). The V gene lost 5 bases and the J gene lost 7 bases, with 12 bases spanning the gap. CDR3 residues: CASSSLTGNSPLHF. The DNA for the CDR3 is TGTGCCAGTAGTTCATTAACAGGGAATTCACCCCTCCACTTT.

The chain carries TRBV9 and TRBJ2-5; the match to TRBD2 covers 7 bases. With 10 bases clipped from V and 3 bases from J, the junction kept 9 bases outside the gene matches. Germline V gene sequence: CDR1 SGDLS, CDR2 YYNGEE. CDR3 size: 13 residues. The CDR3 bases are TGTGCCTCCTCACCAGGGAGGGAAGAGACCCAGTACTTC. It encodes CASSPGREETQYF.

A single count supports this clone. The CDR3 region has the DNA TGTGCCAGCAGCTTGACGGCTAGATACCTAACAGATACGCAGTATTTT. It translates to CASSLTARYLTDTQYF. The chain carries TRBV5-5 and TRBJ2-3; D call uncertain. The V and J ends lost 1 base and 3 bases respectively, with 15 bases between them. Germline V gene data show CDR1 as SGHKS and CDR2 as YYEKEE (reference sequence). This CDR3 region has 16 residues.

The chain recombines TRBV3-1 (or the pseudogene TRBV3-2) with TRBJ2-3, with 7 nucleotides matching TRBD1. V gave up 0 bases and J gave up 0 bases; unmatched junction bases: 3. The CDR3 length is 16 residues. Germline CDR1 is LGHDT and CDR2 is YNNKEL (reference sequence). The CDR3 protein is CASSQDGQDSTDTQYF. The CDR3 region has the DNA TGTGCCAGCAGCCAAGACGGACAGGATAGCACAGATACGCAGTATTTT.

In its sample, this clone was seen once. This chain links TRBV6-5 with TRBJ2-1, with 10 bases matching TRBD2. V shed 5 bases and J 9 bases; nucleotides not matched to a gene: 10. The length of the CDR3 is 15 residues. The V gene's germline CDR1 is MNHEY and CDR2 SVGAGI. CDR3 in DNA: TGTGCCAGCAGTAAATCGGGACTAGCGAGTAGTGAGCAGTTCTTC. It specifies CASSKSGLASSEQFF.

V gene TRBV6-2 or TRBV6-3 combines with J gene TRBJ2-3, with TRBD1 matching over 9 bases. Unmatched junction bases numbered 14, after V lost 6 bases and J lost 7 bases. Germline assignment: CDR1 MNHEY and CDR2 SVGEGT. The CDR3 has 16 amino acids. The DNA of the CDR3 is TGTGCCAGCAGCTATAACAGGGGGCGAACTCAAAATACGCAGTATTTT. Amino acids: CASSYNRGRTQNTQYF.

The rearrangement uses TRBV24-1 and TRBJ2-3, with D possibly TRBD1 on 6 matching bases. The CDR3 extends over 15 amino acids. Germline CDR1 and CDR2: KGHDR and SFDVKD. Trimming stripped 2 bases from V and 3 bases from J, with 11 bases between. The CDR3 here is CATSDSGVRTDTQYF. The CDR3 coding sequence is TGTGCCACCAGTGATTCAGGGGTTCGAACAGATACGCAGTATTTT.

The chain recombines TRBV28 with TRBJ2-5, with D perhaps matching TRBD1 (5 bases). The CDR3 extends over 12 amino acids. V was clipped by 5 bases and J by 5 bases, with 9 bases between them. CDR1 is MDHEN, CDR2 SYDVKM, per germline. As DNA, the CDR3 is TGTGCCAGCAGTAGACAGTGGGAGACCCAGTACTTC. Translation gives CASSRQWETQYF.

This clone has just one count. The chain couples TRBV7-9 to TRBJ1-2, with D possibly TRBD1 on 6 matching bases. Germline values: CDR1 SEHNR, CDR2 FQNEAQ (reference sequence). This CDR3 contains 13 residues. V lost 5 bases, J lost 2 bases, and 9 bases lay in between. DNA for the CDR3: TGTGCCAGCAGCCCCGACAGGAACTATGGCTACACCTTC. Its translation is CASSPDRNYGYTF.

This clone was detected only a few times. The gene calls are TRBV6-5 and TRBJ2-1; 8 bases align to TRBD2. Looked up from germline, CDR1 is MNHEY and CDR2 is SVGAGI. J gave up 0 bases and V 5 bases, and 0 bases lay outside the gene matches. This CDR3 spans 14 amino acids. CDR3 DNA: TGTGCCAGCAGTACTAGCGGCTCCTACAATGAGCAGTTCTTC. It encodes CASSTSGSYNEQFF.

This clone was picked up one time. The chain is built from TRBV5-4 and TRBJ2-7, with TRBD2 matching 11 bases. This CDR3 has 14 amino acids. Germline V gene sequence: CDR1 SGHNT, CDR2 YYREEE (reference sequence). The junction had 5 bases not matched to a gene; V was cut back by 2 bases and J by 7 bases. The CDR3 DNA reads TGTGCCAGCAGCTTCGACCTAGCGGGAGGAGAGCAGTACTTC. Protein sequence: CASSFDLAGGEQYF.

The chain uses TRBV30 and TRBJ1-4; D uncertain. The germline V gene has CDR1 GTSNPN and CDR2 SVGIG (reference sequence). The CDR3 has 11 amino acids. Trimming cost V 5 bases and J 7 bases, with 8 bases left between them. CDR3 amino acids: CAWGLSEKLFF. DNA of the CDR3: TGTGCCTGGGGTCTAAGTGAAAAACTGTTTTTT.

The chain combines TRBV11-2 with TRBJ2-7; tentative D call: TRBD1 (6 bases). The CDR3 loop spans 15 amino acids. CDR1 and CDR2 from the germline V gene are SGHAT and FQNNGV. V was clipped by 1 base and J by 1 base, with 11 bases between them. In DNA, the CDR3 is TGTGCCAGCAGCTTAGGTCTTGGGACATCCTACGAGCAGTACTTC. Protein product: CASSLGLGTSYEQYF.

V gene TRBV24-1 combines with J gene TRBJ2-7; TRBD1 agrees at 9 bases. CDR1 and CDR2 from the germline V gene are KGHDR and SFDVKD. The CDR3 consists of 15 residues. With 3 bases clipped from V and 3 bases from J, the junction kept 5 bases outside the gene matches. CDR3 in DNA: TGTGCCACCAGTGATACCGGGACAGGGATCTACGAGCAGTACTTC. This sequence encodes CATSDTGTGIYEQYF.

This sequence joins TRBV25-1 and TRBJ2-5, with D possibly matching TRBD1 (5 bases). V gave up 8 bases and J gave up 1 base, with 8 bases separating them. The CDR3 sequence is 12 residues long. Germline values: CDR1 MGHDK, CDR2 SYGVNS. The CDR3 DNA reads as TGTGCCAGCGGGGCCATCCAAGAGACCCAGTACTTC. This encodes CASGAIQETQYF.